This T cell receptor beta chain was recorded in a study of early T cells in non-severe SARS-CoV-2 infection. Study at large: Investigators sequenced bulk RNA drawn from unsorted whole blood, and chains remained unpaired.

Molecules of cDNA were individually given unique molecular identifiers that were attached to them. TCRdb re-analysed the 5' RACE reads in MiXCR, keeping a single row per CDR3 protein. This table holds roughly 54,000 distinct CDR3 sequences, 5.6% found once. There are a few counts of this clonotype. The CDR3 extends over 13 amino acids. Trimming removed 0 bases at V and 7 bases at J, with 9 bases between. Germline CDR1 and CDR2: MNHNS and SASEGT. This clonotype originated in an adult who was a healthcare worker with PCR-confirmed SARS-CoV-2 infection or an uninfected control (not recorded which). The chain links TRBV6-1 to TRBJ2-5; D call uncertain. Sequencing was carried out using whole blood. The DNA for the CDR3 is TGTGCCAGCAGTGAAGCTGTATCCTTGACCCAGTACTTC. Encoded protein: CASSEAVSLTQYF.